These 16 T cell receptor beta chains share one sample of origin, sequenced in a study of graft-versus-host responses after intestinal transplantation. The data were produced by immunoSEQ multiplex PCR, yet TCRdb's version contains in-frame clones alone and is incomplete. In the table there are 15,000 to 20,000 clones, about 89% of which are singletons. The sequences come from bone marrow, collected around 120 days after intestinal transplantation. The receptors stem from a human patient who received an intestinal transplant, so some T cells may come from the graft donor.

The V call is TRBV30, the J call TRBJ1-2; no firm D call. This CDR3 is built from 12 residues. Trimming stripped 5 bases from V and 3 bases from J, with 10 bases between. The V gene's germline CDR1 is GTSNPN and CDR2 SVGIG (reference sequence). Here the CDR3 DNA reads TGTGCCTGGGGACTAGGTGACTATGGCTACACCTTC. Protein: CAWGLGDYGYTF.

This sequence joins TRBV5-1 and TRBJ2-7; D is uncertain. The CDR3 length is 11 residues. The V gene's germline CDR1 is SGHRS and CDR2 YFSETQ. V lost 5 bases and J 5 bases, leaving 8 bases between the germline ends. CDR3 in DNA: TGCGCCAGCAGGGCGAGCCACGAGCAGTACTTC. It specifies CASRASHEQYF.

The V and J genes are TRBV5-5 and TRBJ2-1, with a weak D call TRBD2 (6 bases). V was pared by 2 bases and J by 9 bases, with 18 bases between. Germline V gene lookup returns CDR1 SGHKS and CDR2 YYEKEE (reference sequence). CDR3 length equals 15 residues. The CDR3 bases are TGTGCCAGCAGCTTCGGGGGAACTAGAGACTTTGAGCAGTTCTTC. Protein sequence: CASSFGGTRDFEQFF.

This rearrangement joins TRBV28 to TRBJ1-2; D unclear. The CDR3 length is 16 residues. V was shortened by 5 bases and J by 4 bases, with 20 bases between the two germline ends. CDR1 and CDR2 from the germline V gene are MDHEN and SYDVKM. CDR3 residues: CASSPGRAQTGYGYTF. The CDR3 nucleotides read TGTGCCAGCAGTCCAGGCCGGGCCCAAACCGGCTATGGCTACACCTTC.

The chain is built from TRBV14 and TRBJ2-1, with 12 bases lining up with TRBD2. With 6 bases clipped from V and 10 bases from J, the junction kept 10 bases outside the gene matches. Germline V lookup: CDR1 SGHDN, CDR2 FVKESK. There are 15 residues in the CDR3. The chain's CDR3 is CASRASTSGSGEQFF. CDR3 sequence (DNA): TGTGCCAGCAGAGCTTCGACTAGCGGGAGCGGGGAGCAGTTCTTC.

The CDR3 DNA follows: TGTGCCAGCAGCCTCCTTGGGGGAGCAGATACGCAGTATTTT. Protein: CASSLLGGADTQYF. The rearrangement joins TRBV7-3 to TRBJ2-3; D tentatively reads TRBD1 or TRBD2 (5 bases each). The germline CDR1 and CDR2 sequences are SGHTA and FQGTGA. This CDR3 region has 14 residues. The V and J ends lost 5 bases and 4 bases respectively, with 13 bases between them.

This chain connects TRBV2 to TRBJ2-1; TRBD2 matches 11 bases. The CDR3 runs 16 residues. Germline lookup yields CDR1 SNHLY and CDR2 FYNNEI. V lost 7 bases, J lost 7 bases, and 12 bases stayed unmatched. CDR3 residues: CASTLPGLAGRNEQFF. For the CDR3, the DNA is TGTGCCAGCACCTTACCTGGACTAGCGGGTCGGAATGAGCAGTTCTTC.

This chain links TRBV6-1 with TRBJ1-2; maybe TRBD1 (5 bases). The germline V and J ends were trimmed by 3 bases and 0 bases, with 5 bases remaining between them. This CDR3 has 13 amino acids. Germline V CDR1 and CDR2: MNHNS, SASEGT. The CDR3 bases are TGTGCCAGCAGTGACAGGGCTAACTATGGCTACACCTTC. The encoded protein is CASSDRANYGYTF.

The chain employs TRBV28 and TRBJ1-2; no clear D. V lost 1 base, J lost 5 bases, and 8 bases lay in between. Germline V lookup: CDR1 MDHEN, CDR2 SYDVKM. The CDR3 has 13 residues. This CDR3 is CASSLFGGYGYTF. Written as DNA, the CDR3 is TGTGCCAGCAGTTTATTCGGCGGGTATGGCTACACCTTC.

In DNA, the CDR3 is TGTGCCAGCAGCTTAAGGAGCGGGAGGCCGACCTACGAGCAGTACTTC. The encoded protein is CASSLRSGRPTYEQYF. This chain links TRBV11-2 with TRBJ2-7, with TRBD2 matching over 9 bases. Germline CDR1 reads SGHAT; CDR2 reads FQNNGV. J lost 2 bases, V lost 2 bases, and 7 bases had no gene match. The CDR3 is 16 amino acids. The full variable domain, with the rest looked up from reference TRBV11-2 and TRBJ2-7, is EAGVAQSPRYKIIEKRQSVAFWCNPISGHATLYWYQQILGQGPKLLIQFQNNGVVDDSQLPKDRFSAERLKGVDSTLKIQPAKLEDSAVYLCASSLRSGRPTYEQYFGPGTRLTVT.

The gene calls are TRBV28 and TRBJ2-2; D uncertain. Germline lookup yields CDR1 MDHEN and CDR2 SYDVKM. V lost 5 bases and J 6 bases, leaving 10 bases between the germline ends. This CDR3 region has 13 residues. The CDR3 sequence is CASSLGRPGELFF. In nucleotides, the CDR3 is TGTGCCAGCAGTCTTGGGCGGCCCGGGGAGCTGTTTTTT.

This chain uses TRBV10-3 with TRBJ2-7, with 7 bases lining up with TRBD2. CDR1 ENHRY and CDR2 SYGVKD come from the germline V gene. Trimming removed 0 bases from V and 3 bases from J; junction bases left unmatched: 14. The CDR3 extends over 18 amino acids. The CDR3 sequence is CAISESVSLSGGRYEQYF. In DNA, the CDR3 is TGTGCCATCAGTGAGTCGGTCTCGTTATCGGGAGGACGCTACGAGCAGTACTTC.

The J gene is TRBJ2-7, the V gene TRBV9; D is ambiguous. Trimming left V 0 bases short and J 0 bases short, with 4 bases between. The CDR3 is made up of 13 amino acids. Germline V gene lookup returns CDR1 SGDLS and CDR2 YYNGEE. In DNA, the CDR3 is TGTGCCAGCAGCGTAGACAACTCCTACGAGCAGTACTTC. Amino acid sequence: CASSVDNSYEQYF.

The chain couples TRBV19 to TRBJ1-3; tentatively, D is TRBD1 (6 bases). Germline V lookup: CDR1 LNHDA, CDR2 SQIVND (reference sequence). This CDR3 is built from 11 residues. The V and J ends lost 9 bases and 7 bases respectively, with 10 bases between them. This chain's CDR3 is CASRTGNTIYF. The CDR3 coding sequence is TGTGCCAGCCGCACAGGGAACACCATATATTTT.

This clone is a singleton in its sample. This chain uses TRBV9 with TRBJ2-1; D is tentatively TRBD1 or TRBD2 (6 bases each). The V gene's germline CDR1 is SGDLS and CDR2 YYNGEE. The CDR3 length is 19 residues. Trimming pared 3 bases from V and 8 bases from J, leaving 30 bases between. CDR3 loop: CASSEYIGEDSGRRDEQFF. In nucleotides, the CDR3 is TGTGCCAGCAGCGAATATATTGGGGAGGACAGTGGAAGAAGGGATGAGCAGTTCTTC.

This sequence joins TRBV6-7 and TRBJ2-3; D unclear. TRBV6-7 is reported as an ORF; its role is uncertain. The CDR3 runs 13 residues. V was cut by 2 bases and J by 0 bases, with 3 bases left in between. CDR3 loop: CASSYGSTDTQYF. CDR3 in DNA: TGTGCCAGCAGTTACGGGAGCACAGATACGCAGTATTTT.